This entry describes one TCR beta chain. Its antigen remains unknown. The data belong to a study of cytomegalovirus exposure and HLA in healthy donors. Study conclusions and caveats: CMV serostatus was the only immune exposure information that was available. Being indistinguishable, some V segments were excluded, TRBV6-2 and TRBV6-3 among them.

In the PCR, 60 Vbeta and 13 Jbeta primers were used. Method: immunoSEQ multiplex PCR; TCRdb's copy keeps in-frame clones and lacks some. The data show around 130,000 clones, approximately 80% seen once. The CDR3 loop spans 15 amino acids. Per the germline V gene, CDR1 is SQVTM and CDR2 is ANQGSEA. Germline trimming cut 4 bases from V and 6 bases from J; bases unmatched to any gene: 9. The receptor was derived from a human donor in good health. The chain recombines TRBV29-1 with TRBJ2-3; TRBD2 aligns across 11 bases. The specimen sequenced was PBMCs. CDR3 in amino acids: CSVVVAGGPSDTQYF. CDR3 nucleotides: TGCAGCGTTGTAGTAGCGGGGGGGCCAAGTGATACGCAGTATTTT.